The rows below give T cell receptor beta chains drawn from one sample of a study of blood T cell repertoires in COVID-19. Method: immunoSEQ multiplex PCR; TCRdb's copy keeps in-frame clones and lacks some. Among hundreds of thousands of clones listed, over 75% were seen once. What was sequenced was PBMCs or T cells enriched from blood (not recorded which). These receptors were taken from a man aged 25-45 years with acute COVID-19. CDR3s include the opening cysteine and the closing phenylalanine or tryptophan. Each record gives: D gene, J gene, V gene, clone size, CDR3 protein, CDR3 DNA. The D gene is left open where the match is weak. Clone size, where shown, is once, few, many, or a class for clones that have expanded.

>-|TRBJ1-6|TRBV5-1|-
CASSEGGYNSPLHF
TGCGCCAGCAGTGAAGGGGGTTACAATTCACCCCTCCACTTT
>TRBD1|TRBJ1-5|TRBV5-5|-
CASSGDRGGPSPNQPQHF
TGTGCCAGCAGCGGGGACAGGGGGGGACCCTCCCCTAATCAGCCCCAGCATTTT
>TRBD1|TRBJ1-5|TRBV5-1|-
CASSEGTGESQPQHF
TGCGCCAGCAGCGAAGGGACAGGGGAAAGTCAGCCCCAGCATTTT
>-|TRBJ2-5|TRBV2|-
CASSRAGIQETQYF
TGTGCCAGCAGTAGGGCGGGGATACAAGAGACCCAGTACTTC
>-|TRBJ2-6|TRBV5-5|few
CASSLQGRTGANVLTF
TGTGCCAGCAGCTTGCAGGGTCGAACTGGGGCCAACGTCCTGACTTTC
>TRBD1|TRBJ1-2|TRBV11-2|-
CASSLAGTEARTF
TGTGCCAGCAGCTTAGCCGGGACAGAAGCTCGGACCTTC
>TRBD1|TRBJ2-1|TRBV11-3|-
CASSEDGTGNEQFF
TGTGCCAGCAGCGAAGACGGGACAGGGAATGAGCAGTTCTTC
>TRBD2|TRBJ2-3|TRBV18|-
CASSPPLGLAGEGDTQYF
TGTGCCAGCTCACCACCACTAGGACTAGCGGGGGAAGGAGATACGCAGTATTTT
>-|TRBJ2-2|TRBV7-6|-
CASSLGTRGAGGELFF
TGTGCCAGCAGTTTAGGGACCAGGGGCGCCGGCGGGGAGCTGTTTTTT
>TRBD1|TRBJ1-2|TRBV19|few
CASSRTGTAPRDGYTF
TGTGCCAGTAGTCGGACAGGGACGGCTCCTCGGGATGGCTACACCTTC
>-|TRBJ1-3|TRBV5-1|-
CASSMGAPGNTIYF
TGCGCCAGCAGCATGGGGGCTCCTGGAAACACCATATATTTT
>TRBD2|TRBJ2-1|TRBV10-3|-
CAISAGTSGGNEQFF
TGTGCCATCAGCGCCGGGACTAGCGGGGGCAATGAGCAGTTCTTC
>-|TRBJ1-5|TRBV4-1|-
CASSQVTGDLPQHF
TGCGCCAGCAGCCAAGTTACAGGAGATCTGCCCCAGCATTTT
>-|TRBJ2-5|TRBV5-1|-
CASSLEGGFQETQYF
TGCGCCAGCAGCTTGGAAGGGGGTTTCCAAGAGACCCAGTACTTC
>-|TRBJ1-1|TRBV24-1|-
CATNPTQNTEAFF
TGTGCCACCAATCCGACACAGAACACTGAAGCTTTCTTT
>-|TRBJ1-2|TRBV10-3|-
CAINGGSMGGYTF
TGTGCCATCAATGGAGGGTCTATGGGGGGCTACACCTTC
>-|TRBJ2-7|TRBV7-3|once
CASSSTGSYEQYF
TGTGCCAGCAGCTCGACAGGATCATACGAGCAGTACTTC
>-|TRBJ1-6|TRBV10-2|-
CASSPGNSPLHF
TGCGCCAGCAGCCCAGGCAATTCACCCCTCCACTTT
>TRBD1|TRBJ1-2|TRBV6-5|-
CASSRQGQGGDGYTF
TGTGCCAGCAGCCGACAGGGACAGGGAGGGGATGGCTACACCTTC
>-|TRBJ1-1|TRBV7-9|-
CASIIDTSNTEAFF
TGTGCCAGCATCATTGACACCTCGAACACTGAAGCTTTCTTT
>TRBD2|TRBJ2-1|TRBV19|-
CASSIELAGGKKFF
TGTGCCAGTAGTATAGAGCTAGCGGGGGGGAAGAAGTTCTTC
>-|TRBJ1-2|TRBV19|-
CASSPRTATYGYTF
TGTGCCAGTAGTCCCCGGACAGCCACCTATGGCTACACCTTC
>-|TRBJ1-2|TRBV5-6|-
CASSFSFYGYTF
TGTGCCAGCAGCTTTTCCTTCTATGGCTACACCTTC
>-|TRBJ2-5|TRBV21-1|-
CASSKGTAQETQYF
TGTGCCAGCAGCAAAGGGACAGCACAAGAGACCCAGTACTTC
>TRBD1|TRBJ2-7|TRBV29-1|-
CSVRSRDRGYEQYF
TGCAGCGTTAGAAGTAGGGACAGGGGGTACGAGCAGTACTTC
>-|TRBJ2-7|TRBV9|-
CASSVGRGPDSYEQYF
TGTGCCAGCAGCGTGGGTCGCGGGCCCGACTCCTACGAGCAGTACTTC
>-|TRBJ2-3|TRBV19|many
CASSMGLTDTQYF
TGTGCCAGTAGTATGGGACTCACAGATACGCAGTATTTT
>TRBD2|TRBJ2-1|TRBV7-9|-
CASSLTSGGFGEQFF
TGTGCCAGCAGCCTGACTAGCGGGGGCTTCGGTGAGCAGTTCTTC
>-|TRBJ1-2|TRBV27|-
CASSLSGRVGPYGYTF
TGTGCCAGCAGTTTATCGGGGAGGGTGGGGCCCTATGGCTACACCTTC
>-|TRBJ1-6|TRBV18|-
CASSPVRREANSPLHF
TGTGCCAGCTCACCAGTACGCAGGGAGGCGAATTCACCCCTCCACTTT
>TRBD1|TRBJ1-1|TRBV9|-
CASSATGHEAFF
TGTGCCAGCAGCGCGACAGGGCATGAAGCTTTCTTT
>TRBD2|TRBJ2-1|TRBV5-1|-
CASSQGLAGGPRVNEQFF
TGCGCCAGCAGCCAGGGACTAGCGGGGGGACCCCGGGTTAATGAGCAGTTCTTC
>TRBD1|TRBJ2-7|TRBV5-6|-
CASSLGLGTGSYEQYF
TGTGCCAGCAGCTTGGGGCTAGGGACAGGGTCGTACGAGCAGTACTTC
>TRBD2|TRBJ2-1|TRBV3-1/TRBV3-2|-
CASSQPERLAGGNEQFF
TGTGCCAGCAGCCAGCCAGAAAGACTAGCGGGAGGCAATGAGCAGTTCTTC
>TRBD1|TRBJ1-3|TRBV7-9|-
CASSLRTGTGNTIYF
TGTGCCAGCAGCTTAAGGACAGGGACTGGAAACACCATATATTTT
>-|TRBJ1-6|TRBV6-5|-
CASSLGGPSPLHF
TGTGCCAGCAGTCTCGGGGGGCCTTCACCCCTCCACTTT